Each of the 9 T cell receptor beta chains below was sequenced from the same sample in a study of CD8 T cells in ankylosing spondylitis. Study outcomes and limitations: A motif of fewer than ten highly homologous TCR beta variants was seen as apparently characteristic of ankylosing spondylitis blood.

These receptors are not linked to any known antigen. TCRdb used MiXCR to reprocess the 5' RACE reads, holding one entry per CDR3 protein. The table has a few hundred thousand distinct CDR3 sequences, approximately 20% seen once. The sequencing input was blood, either unsorted or a sorted T cell fraction (not recorded which). The receptors were sampled from a male donor with ankylosing spondylitis.

V and J are TRBV15 and TRBJ2-1; perhaps TRBD2 as D (5 bases). This CDR3 has 14 amino acids. The V end was cut by 5 bases, the J end by 6 bases, with 14 bases between. In germline, CDR1 is LNHNV, CDR2 YYDKDF (reference sequence). For the CDR3, the DNA is TGTGCCACCAGCCGACTATTGGTCCTCAATGAGCAGTTCTTC. It is translated as CATSRLLVLNEQFF.

This clonotype appeared many times. V is TRBV5-1 and J is TRBJ2-1; 8 bases align to TRBD2. The germline V gene encodes CDR1 SGHRS and CDR2 YFSETQ. Trimming removed 4 bases from V and 4 bases from J; junction bases left unmatched: 7. This CDR3 is built from 15 residues. The CDR3 loop reads CASSSSGDDYNEQFF. The CDR3 DNA sequence: TGCGCCAGCAGCAGTAGCGGGGACGATTACAATGAGCAGTTCTTC.

The chain uses TRBV2 and TRBJ2-2, with D perhaps matching TRBD1 (5 bases). Trimming took off 3 bases at V and 0 bases at J, with 11 bases between the two ends. The CDR3 consists of 16 residues. Germline CDR1 reads SNHLY; CDR2 reads FYNNEI. The CDR3 spells CASSENRPTNTGELFF. CDR3 coding DNA: TGTGCCAGCAGTGAGAACAGGCCAACGAACACCGGGGAGCTGTTTTTT.

This clonotype was counted a few times. The V call is TRBV5-1, the J call TRBJ2-3; D not resolved. This CDR3 is built from 14 residues. Germline loops: CDR1 SGHRS, CDR2 YFSETQ. Trimming removed 1 base at V and 3 bases at J, with 9 bases between. CDR3 nucleotides: TGCGCCAGCAGCTTGAATCAGAATACAGATACGCAGTATTTT. As protein: CASSLNQNTDTQYF.

The rearrangement uses TRBV12-3 or TRBV12-4 and TRBJ2-7, with 9 bases aligning to TRBD2. The CDR3 is 17 amino acids. Trimming at V came to 5 bases and at J to 5 bases, leaving 16 bases not matched to a gene. DNA of the CDR3: TGTGCCAGCAGTCCCCCAGGTAGCGGGAGAAGGAGCAACGAGCAGTACTTC. It translates to CASSPPGSGRRSNEQYF.

This clonotype was detected only a few times. The rearrangement uses TRBV27 and TRBJ2-7; unclear D gene. CDR1 and CDR2 from the germline V gene are MNHEY and SMNVEV (reference sequence). This CDR3 has 17 amino acids. Deletions cut 6 bases from V and 3 bases from J, with 24 bases between. The CDR3 protein is CASSKGRGAGGFYEQYF. In DNA, the CDR3 is TGTGCCAGCAGCAAAGGACGTGGTGCCGGTGGGTTCTACGAGCAGTACTTC.

V gene TRBV4-2 combines with J gene TRBJ1-1; D is ambiguous. This CDR3 spans 13 amino acids. Germline V gene sequence: CDR1 LGHNA, CDR2 YNFKEQ. V was clipped by 2 bases and J by 2 bases, with 6 bases between them. The DNA for the CDR3 is TGTGCCAGCAGCCAACTTCGAAACACTGAAGCTTTCTTT. Residues: CASSQLRNTEAFF.

The rearrangement joins TRBV12-3 or TRBV12-4 to TRBJ2-1; D gene uncertain. The CDR3 consists of 14 residues. V lost 6 bases and J lost 0, with 9 bases in between. The CDR3 sequence: CASSDPSSYNEQFF. CDR3 DNA sequence: TGTGCCAGCAGCGACCCGAGCTCCTACAATGAGCAGTTCTTC.

This clonotype was seen only a few times. This rearrangement joins TRBV24-1 to TRBJ2-3, with TRBD2 as a possible D gene (6 bases). Germline CDR1 is KGHDR and CDR2 is SFDVKD. Trimming pared 6 bases from V and 13 bases from J, leaving 19 bases between. This CDR3 is built from 13 residues. CDR3 residues: CATSSPAGRSKYF. CDR3 DNA sequence: TGTGCCACCAGTTCTCCGGCGGGACGGTCAAAGTATTTT.